This T cell receptor (beta chain) is from a study of cytomegalovirus exposure and HLA in healthy donors. The sample holds a few counts of this clone. What it binds is unknown. Study observations and caveats: An assumption of roughly uniform sequencing depth across donors underlay the presence/absence analyses.

The CDR3 has 14 amino acids. Germline loops: CDR1 SGHRS, CDR2 YFSETQ. The trim removed 4 bases at V and 5 bases at J, leaving 8 bases unmatched. With 60 Vbeta and 13 Jbeta primers, the PCR was carried out. Method: immunoSEQ multiplex PCR; TCRdb's copy keeps in-frame clones and lacks some. The sample gives 85,000 to 100,000 clones, over 65% of which show up once; around 0.76% is in the top ten. Sequencing was done on a sample of PBMCs. The TCR sequence derives from a woman aged 55-70 years in good health and CMV-seronegative. The genes are TRBV5-1 and TRBJ2-7; 8 bases line up with TRBD1. CDR3 nucleotides: TGCGCCAGCAGCCAGGGGACAGGTAGCGACGAGCAGTACTTC. It encodes CASSQGTGSDEQYF. Looking up the rest from reference TRBV5-1 and TRBJ2-7 gives the full variable domain: KAGVTQTPRYLIKTRGQQVTLSCSPISGHRSVSWYQQTPGQGLQFLFEYFSETQRNKGNFPGRFSGRQFSNSRSEMNVSTLELGDSALYLCASSQGTGSDEQYFGPGTRLTVT.